This entry lists 21 T cell receptor beta chains sequenced from one sample in a study of blood T cell repertoires in COVID-19. Libraries were prepared by immunoSEQ multiplex PCR; TCRdb keeps only in-frame clonotypes and omits some of them. The table has approximately 300,000 clones, more than 80% seen once. The sample comprised peripheral blood. These receptors originate from a woman aged 50 to 65 with COVID-19, enrolled during active disease.

The chain links TRBV27 to TRBJ2-1; 9 bases fit TRBD1. Germline V gives CDR1 MNHEY, CDR2 SMNVEV (reference sequence). The V and J ends lost 7 bases and 7 bases, in that order; junction bases with no gene match: 11. The CDR3 is 15 residues long. Here the CDR3 reads CASINRGQVGNEQFF. For the CDR3, the DNA is TGTGCCAGCATCAACAGGGGGCAGGTTGGGAATGAGCAGTTCTTC.

This chain links TRBV5-6 with TRBJ2-3, with D tentatively TRBD2 (7 bases). The CDR3 length is 13 residues. Trimming cost V 6 bases and J 9 bases, with 17 bases left between them. Germline lookup yields CDR1 SGHDT and CDR2 YYEEEE. The CDR3 nucleotides are TGTGCCAGCACCCCGGGGGGAGGGGGAACGCAGTATTTT. Translation: CASTPGGGGTQYF.

This clone was counted only a few times. The chain recombines TRBV9 with TRBJ1-3; D call uncertain. V was trimmed by 0 bases and J by 0 bases, leaving 16 bases between them. Germline-derived CDR1 and CDR2 are SGDLS and YYNGEE. CDR3 length: 18 amino acids. The CDR3 DNA is TGTGCCAGCAGCGTAGACCCCTTGGGCCGCCGCTCTGGAAACACCATATATTTT. It translates to CASSVDPLGRRSGNTIYF.

V is TRBV2 and J is TRBJ1-6; D is unresolved. The V end lost 4 bases, the J end lost 11 bases, and 12 bases lay between the germline ends. Germline V gene lookup returns CDR1 SNHLY and CDR2 FYNNEI. The CDR3 runs to 13 residues. DNA for the CDR3: TGTGCCAGCAGTGCGGGTGCGGTGGCACCCCTCCACTTT. Its protein is CASSAGAVAPLHF.

The chain employs TRBV7-2 and TRBJ1-3; D possibly corresponds to TRBD1 (5 bases). The CDR3 totals 16 residues. The V and J ends lost 5 bases and 3 bases respectively, with 17 bases between them. Germline loops: CDR1 SGHTA, CDR2 FQGNSA. The CDR3, as DNA: TGTGCCAGCAGCCCCCAGGGCACCTTATATGGAAACACCATATATTTT. It yields the protein CASSPQGTLYGNTIYF.

The chain uses TRBV6-2 or TRBV6-3 and TRBJ2-5; a possible D gene is TRBD1 (5 bases). The CDR3 loop spans 15 amino acids. V was pared by 0 bases and J by 1 base, with 9 bases between. CDR1 MNHEY and CDR2 SVGEGT come from the germline V gene. The CDR3 reads CASSYSRQGQETQYF. CDR3 DNA: TGTGCCAGCAGTTACTCGAGGCAGGGCCAAGAGACCCAGTACTTC.

This clone is a singleton in its sample. The chain carries TRBV10-3 and TRBJ2-1, with 16 bases aligning to TRBD2. V shed 10 bases and J 3 bases; nucleotides not matched to a gene: 6. CDR1 is ENHRY, CDR2 SYGVKD, per germline. CDR3 length: 16 residues. CDR3 coding DNA: TGTGCCACCGCGGGACTAGCGGGAGGGGGCTACAATGAGCAGTTCTTC. Residues: CATAGLAGGGYNEQFF.

V is TRBV5-1 and J is TRBJ2-2, with 14 bases matching TRBD2. The CDR3 spans 20 residues. The junction had 10 bases not matched to a gene; V was cut back by 3 bases and J by 0 bases. From germline, CDR1 is SGHRS and CDR2 YFSETQ. The chain's CDR3 is CASSYEATSGRGPNTGELFF. The DNA of the CDR3 is TGCGCCAGCAGCTACGAGGCGACTAGCGGGAGGGGCCCGAACACCGGGGAGCTGTTTTTT.

This sequence joins TRBV4-1 and TRBJ2-7, with 8 bases lining up with TRBD1. V was pared by 1 base and J by 2 bases, with 7 bases of the junction left unmatched. The CDR3 sequence is 16 residues long. The germline CDR1 and CDR2 sequences are MGHRA and YSYEKL. In DNA form, the CDR3 reads TGCGCCAGCAGCCAAGGTTCCGGGACAGGCACCTACGAGCAGTACTTC. Its translation is CASSQGSGTGTYEQYF.

This chain links TRBV19 with TRBJ2-3; 8 bases align to TRBD2. The CDR3 is 15 residues long. CDR1 is LNHDA, CDR2 SQIVND, per germline (reference sequence). V lost 3 bases, J lost 2 bases, and 4 bases stayed unmatched. In DNA form, the CDR3 reads TGTGCCAGTAGTATCACTAGCGGATTCACAGATACGCAGTATTTT. Its translation is CASSITSGFTDTQYF.

This chain links TRBV6-5 with TRBJ2-1; 9 bases fit TRBD2. The CDR3 extends over 15 amino acids. In germline, CDR1 is MNHEY, CDR2 SVGAGI. Trimming took 2 bases from V and 4 from J; bases not matched to a gene: 3. DNA of the CDR3: TGTGCCAGCAGTTACGCTAGCGGGGCGTACAATGAGCAGTTCTTC. Its protein product is CASSYASGAYNEQFF.

The chain uses TRBV14 and TRBJ2-5, with D perhaps TRBD2 (5 bases). Germline loops: CDR1 SGHDN, CDR2 FVKESK. Trimming left V 7 bases short and J 5 bases short, with 14 bases between. The CDR3 is 13 amino acids. The CDR3 sequence: CASNREWAETQYF. CDR3 sequence (DNA): TGTGCCAGCAATCGGGAATGGGCGGAGACCCAGTACTTC.

This clone occurred a few times. This chain uses TRBV19 with TRBJ1-1; D call uncertain. Germline CDR1 and CDR2: LNHDA and SQIVND (reference sequence). V shed 0 bases and J shed 0 bases, with 11 bases lying between them. This CDR3 has 16 amino acids. The CDR3 here is CASSIDQRVMNTEAFF. DNA of the CDR3: TGTGCCAGTAGTATAGATCAGAGGGTCATGAACACTGAAGCTTTCTTT.

The chain carries TRBV15 and TRBJ2-2, with TRBD2 identical over 9 bases. With 8 bases clipped from V and 2 bases from J, the junction kept 6 bases outside the gene matches. Germline loops: CDR1 LNHNV, CDR2 YYDKDF (reference sequence). The CDR3 length is 15 residues. In DNA, the CDR3 is TGTGCCACCGTCAGTAGCGGGAGAAACACCGGGGAGCTGTTTTTT. Its translation: CATVSSGRNTGELFF.

The chain recombines TRBV2 with TRBJ1-1; the D gene is possibly TRBD1 (5 bases). This CDR3 has 12 amino acids. V shed 0 bases and J shed 10 bases, with 9 bases lying between them. Germline V CDR1 and CDR2: SNHLY, FYNNEI. The CDR3 DNA reads TGTGCCAGCAGTGAAGCGGAAGGGGTAGCTTTCTTT. Translated, it gives CASSEAEGVAFF.

The chain is built from TRBV2 and TRBJ1-1, with D perhaps TRBD1 (5 bases). CDR3 length equals 13 residues. V lost 6 bases and J lost 9, with 17 bases in between. The germline V gene has CDR1 SNHLY and CDR2 FYNNEI. In DNA form, the CDR3 reads TGTGCCAGCAGAGACCAGGGTTGGGGTAAAGCTTTCTTT. Its protein is CASRDQGWGKAFF.

The chain uses TRBV11-3 and TRBJ2-1; 7 bases agree with TRBD2. V lost 5 bases, J lost 0 bases, and 10 bases stayed unmatched. The CDR3 covers 17 residues. Germline CDR1 reads SGHNT; CDR2 reads YENEEA. The CDR3 is CASSGSSGGFSYNEQFF. CDR3 in DNA: TGTGCCAGCAGCGGATCTAGCGGAGGGTTCTCCTACAATGAGCAGTTCTTC.

This chain uses TRBV5-6 with TRBJ2-5, with TRBD1 as a possible D gene (6 bases). The CDR3 spans 16 residues. Per the germline V gene, CDR1 is SGHDT and CDR2 is YYEEEE. The V gene lost 4 bases and the J gene lost 2 bases, with 18 bases spanning the gap. Here the CDR3 reads CASSLVGRTDQETQYF. The DNA of the CDR3 is TGTGCCAGCAGCCTTGTGGGCCGGACAGATCAAGAGACCCAGTACTTC.

Concerning this clone itself: Other DNA variants within this sample encode the same CDR3. The chain uses TRBV10-3 and TRBJ2-7; 8 positions match TRBD1. The V segment lost 4 bases and the J segment 2 bases; nucleotides outside the gene matches: 4. Germline CDR1 reads ENHRY; CDR2 reads SYGVKD. This CDR3 region has 14 residues. Here the CDR3 DNA reads TGTGCCATCAGTGTCGACAGGGGCCCCTACGAGCAGTACTTC. The encoded protein is CAISVDRGPYEQYF.

This rearrangement joins TRBV29-1 to TRBJ2-1; 13 bases are a match to TRBD2. The trim removed 3 bases at V and 9 bases at J, leaving 5 bases unmatched. The CDR3 sequence is 14 residues long. The germline V gene has CDR1 SQVTM and CDR2 ANQGSEA. In nucleotides, the CDR3 is TGCAGCGTTGAGAGGACTAGCGGGAGAGGTGAGCAGTTCTTC. Translating gives CSVERTSGRGEQFF.

V is TRBV5-1 and J is TRBJ1-2; 7 nucleotides agree with TRBD1. The CDR3 runs 13 residues. CDR1 and CDR2 (germline): SGHRS, YFSETQ. V dropped 2 bases and J dropped 8; count of bases not matched to a gene: 6. For the CDR3, the DNA is TGCGCCAGCAGCTTCCAGGGGGTGGGCGGCTACACCTTC. Amino acid sequence: CASSFQGVGGYTF. Looking up the rest from reference TRBV5-1 and TRBJ1-2 gives the full variable domain: KAGVTQTPRYLIKTRGQQVTLSCSPISGHRSVSWYQQTPGQGLQFLFEYFSETQRNKGNFPGRFSGRQFSNSRSEMNVSTLELGDSALYLCASSFQGVGGYTFGSGTRLTVV.